This T cell receptor beta chain was recorded in a study of PD-1 blockade in classical Hodgkin lymphoma. TCRdb's table, derived via immunoSEQ multiplex PCR, lists solely in-frame clones and lacks some. This sample has approximately 30,000 clones, with about 89% found just once. General study points: The repertoire differences lack a defined cause, possibly disease activity or prior therapy. Diminished baseline TCR diversity has been reported in newly diagnosed patients relative to healthy donors.

Time point defined: newly diagnosed, previously untreated cHL patient sample. Serving as comparison were PBMCs from newly diagnosed, untreated classical Hodgkin lymphoma, which were sequenced alongside the relapsed/refractory trial patients. As for this clone: Its matching antigen is unknown.

Trimming left V 11 bases short and J 3 bases short, with 14 bases between. The CDR3 covers 14 residues. Germline V gives CDR1 MNHEY, CDR2 SMNVEV (reference sequence). The chain uses TRBV27 and TRBJ1-6, with D possibly matching TRBD1 (5 bases). The sample consisted of peripheral blood mononuclear cells (PBMCs). The source of this sequence is a human donor with classical Hodgkin lymphoma. CDR3 DNA: TGTGCCTCAGGTCTAAGGGGCTATAATTCACCCCTCCACTTT. Translation gives CASGLRGYNSPLHF.